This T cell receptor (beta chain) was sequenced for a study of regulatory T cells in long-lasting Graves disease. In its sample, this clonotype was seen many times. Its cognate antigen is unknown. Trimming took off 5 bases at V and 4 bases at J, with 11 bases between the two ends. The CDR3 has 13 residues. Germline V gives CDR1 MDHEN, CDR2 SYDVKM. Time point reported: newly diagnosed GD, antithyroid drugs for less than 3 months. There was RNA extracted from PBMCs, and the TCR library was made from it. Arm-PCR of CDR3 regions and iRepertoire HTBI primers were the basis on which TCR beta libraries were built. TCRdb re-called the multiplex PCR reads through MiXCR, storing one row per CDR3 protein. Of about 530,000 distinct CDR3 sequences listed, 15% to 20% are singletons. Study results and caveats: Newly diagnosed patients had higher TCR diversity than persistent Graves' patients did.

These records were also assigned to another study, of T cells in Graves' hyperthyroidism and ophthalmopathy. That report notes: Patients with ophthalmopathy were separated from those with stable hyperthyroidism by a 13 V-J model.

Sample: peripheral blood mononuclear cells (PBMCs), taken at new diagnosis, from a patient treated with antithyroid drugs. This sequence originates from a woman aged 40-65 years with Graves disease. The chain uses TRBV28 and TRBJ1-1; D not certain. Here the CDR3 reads CASSKQSRTEAFF. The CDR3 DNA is TGTGCCAGCAGTAAACAAAGTCGCACTGAAGCTTTCTTT.